A selection of T cell receptor beta chains follows, all from one sample in a study of persistence of HIV-infected CD4 T cells. Antigens of these TCRs are unknown. Produced via immunoSEQ multiplex PCR; TCRdb's table is partial and in-frame only. The sample includes around 35,000 clones, 80% seen only once; the top ten take less than 2%. Material: CD4+ T cells sorted from PBMCs after roughly 18-hour stimulation, obtained from a patient who received antiretroviral therapy. The receptors originated from an adult man with HIV who was CMV-seropositive. Each CDR3 is given with its conserved first and last residue. The D gene is left open where the match is weak.

d_call j_call v_call cdr3_aa
NA TRBJ2-7 TRBV28 CASSSPDSYEQYF
TRBD1 TRBJ2-7 TRBV2 CASTLSRTGGAEYF
TRBD1 TRBJ1-6 TRBV13 CASSLSGQGASSPLHF
NA TRBJ2-7 TRBV7-2 CASSPRWGGAGNEQYF
TRBD1 TRBJ2-3 TRBV28 CASSLGQGALGIDTQYF
NA TRBJ1-2 TRBV4-1 CASSLESNYGYTF
NA TRBJ2-3 TRBV18 CASSPVGGFRTDTQYF
NA TRBJ1-5 TRBV28 CASSTEGGGNQPQHF
NA TRBJ2-4 TRBV6-5 CASSPAGTLPQYF
TRBD1 TRBJ2-1 TRBV2 CASTDRAMGEQFF
NA TRBJ2-2 TRBV5-4 CASSRSGTVGAGELFF
NA TRBJ1-1 TRBV3-1/TRBV3-2 CASSQDGSRADTEAFF
NA TRBJ1-1 TRBV7-9 CASSPQGNTEAFF
NA TRBJ1-4 TRBV4-2 CASSQQQQTEKLFF
TRBD1 TRBJ2-1 TRBV15 CATSAWDREGNEQFF
TRBD1 TRBJ2-1 TRBV7-2 CAVRQGGGSYNEQFF
NA TRBJ1-5 TRBV24-1 CATSDPRTPNQPQHF
NA TRBJ2-7 TRBV28 CASRIMLSSYEQYF
NA TRBJ1-1 TRBV3-1/TRBV3-2 CASSQRRGEAFF
NA TRBJ1-1 TRBV28 CASTALGGANTEAFF
NA TRBJ1-5 TRBV2 CASRPDYYSNQPQHF
TRBD1 TRBJ2-4 TRBV19 CASSLPGQGSGKNIQYF
NA TRBJ1-6 TRBV6-5 CASIVSSYNSPLHF
NA TRBJ1-1 TRBV16 CASSPASRNTEAFF
TRBD1 TRBJ2-3 TRBV5-4 CASSHPDRRTDTQYF
NA TRBJ1-4 TRBV18 CASSRTETEKLFF
TRBD1 TRBJ2-3 TRBV4-2 CASSQETGRTDTQYF
TRBD1 TRBJ1-6 TRBV6-5 CASSSAGTGDHSPLHF
TRBD2 TRBJ2-3 TRBV30 CAWSSSGGAGDTQYF
TRBD1 TRBJ1-3 TRBV29-1 CSVAGQDTASGGNTIYF
NA TRBJ2-6 TRBV6-1 CASSEFGTGANVLTF
NA TRBJ1-4 TRBV2 CASSGDREKLFF
TRBD1 TRBJ2-2 TRBV5-4 CASSPGQGASGELFF
TRBD1 TRBJ2-6 TRBV2 CASSGGQGSGANVLTF
NA TRBJ1-1 TRBV28 CASLGGSGTEAFF
NA TRBJ2-7 TRBV5-6 CASSPEPYEQYF
NA TRBJ2-1 TRBV14 CASSPLGGSWDYNEQFF
NA TRBJ2-2 TRBV2 CASSLPAGGTTGELFF
NA TRBJ2-2 TRBV19 CASSPGTSNTGELFF
NA TRBJ1-5 TRBV10-2 CASSRTDNQPQHF
TRBD1 TRBJ1-1 TRBV5-5 CASSFHQGGSTEAFF
TRBD1 TRBJ2-7 TRBV6-5 CASSGQGSYEQYF